The 21 T cell receptor beta chains below all came from one sample that was sequenced in a study of T cell responses to AZD1222 COVID-19 vaccine. Sequenced by immunoSEQ multiplex PCR; TCRdb stores in-frame clones only, minus some. Of roughly 150,000 clones listed, about 87% are singletons. This sample comprised peripheral blood, obtained on day 0 of AZD1222 vaccination. The source of these receptors is an adult in good health.

This clone has just a few counts. The chain recombines TRBV5-1 with TRBJ1-1; weak D call: TRBD1 (5 bases). Trimming left V 0 bases short and J 5 bases short, with 14 bases between. This CDR3 is 15 amino acids long. Germline assignment: CDR1 SGHRS and CDR2 YFSETQ. The DNA of the CDR3 is TGCGCCAGCAGCTTGGCCGGCAGGGTGGGAACTGAAGCTTTCTTT. Its protein is CASSLAGRVGTEAFF.

The rearrangement links TRBV7-9 to TRBJ2-1, with 11 bases aligning to TRBD1. V was pared by 1 base and J by 4 bases, with 6 bases of the junction left unmatched. CDR3 length: 17 residues. Per the germline V gene, CDR1 is SEHNR and CDR2 is FQNEAQ (reference sequence). CDR3 protein: CASSLGLWDRGYNEQFF. CDR3 coding DNA: TGTGCCAGCAGCTTAGGACTGTGGGACAGGGGGTACAATGAGCAGTTCTTC. Full variable domain (rest looked up from reference TRBV7-9 and TRBJ2-1): DTGVSQNPRHKITKRGQNVTFRCDPISEHNRLYWYRQTLGQGPEFLTYFQNEAQLEKSRLLSDRFSAERPKGSFSTLEIQRTEQGDSAMYLCASSLGLWDRGYNEQFFGPGTRLTVL.

The CDR3 nucleotides are TGTGCCAGCAGGCCAGGTGGGGGTTTTTCTGGAAACACCATATATTTT. This codes for CASRPGGGFSGNTIYF. The chain couples TRBV28 to TRBJ1-3; the D gene is possibly TRBD1 (5 bases). Trimming cost V 6 bases and J 1 base, with 16 bases left between them. CDR1 is MDHEN, CDR2 SYDVKM, per germline. The CDR3 totals 16 residues.

The gene calls are TRBV4-1 and TRBJ1-3; D not resolved. V lost 0 bases and J 0 bases, leaving 9 bases between the germline ends. The CDR3 has 16 residues. Germline V lookup: CDR1 MGHRA, CDR2 YSYEKL. The CDR3 loop reads CASSQERAFSGNTIYF. In nucleotides, the CDR3 is TGCGCCAGCAGCCAAGAGCGCGCCTTCTCTGGAAACACCATATATTTT.

This chain connects TRBV9 to TRBJ1-6; no clear D gene. Trimming pared 0 bases from V and 15 bases from J, leaving 19 bases between. There are 15 residues in the CDR3. The germline V gene has CDR1 SGDLS and CDR2 YYNGEE. The CDR3 DNA is TGTGCCAGCAGCGTAGACTCGGGCACCCATTATGGCCTCCACTTT. Residues: CASSVDSGTHYGLHF.

The V gene is TRBV4-2, the J gene TRBJ1-3; no firm D call. V was clipped by 1 base and J by 0 bases, with 7 bases between them. This CDR3 comprises 15 residues. Germline values: CDR1 LGHNA, CDR2 YNFKEQ. The CDR3 reads CASSQGAGSGNTIYF. The CDR3 DNA follows: TGTGCCAGCAGCCAAGGGGCGGGCTCTGGAAACACCATATATTTT.

The V and J genes are TRBV2 and TRBJ1-1; a weak D match, TRBD1 (6 bases). The germline V gene has CDR1 SNHLY and CDR2 FYNNEI. Trimming cost V 3 bases and J 7 bases, with 18 bases left between them. This CDR3 spans 15 amino acids. CDR3 residues: CASSESLRDIREAFF. CDR3 sequence (DNA): TGTGCCAGCAGTGAGTCCCTCCGGGACATCCGTGAAGCTTTCTTT.

The CDR3 region has the DNA TGTGCCAGCAGTCCCCGGGACCTATACAATGAGCAGTTCTTC. Translating gives CASSPRDLYNEQFF. The chain uses TRBV28 and TRBJ2-1; the D call may be TRBD1 or TRBD2 (5 bases each). Trimming took 5 bases from V and 4 from J, leaving 12 bases between them. The germline gives CDR1 MDHEN, CDR2 SYDVKM. The CDR3 covers 14 residues. Based on the CDR3 plus reference TRBV28 and TRBJ2-1, the full variable domain is DVKVTQSSRYLVKRTGEKVFLECVQDMDHENMFWYRQDPGLGLRLIYFSYDVKMKEKGDIPEGYSVSREKKERFSLILESASTNQTSMYLCASSPRDLYNEQFFGPGTRLTVL.

In its sample, this clone was seen once. The chain is built from TRBV7-9 and TRBJ2-5; unclear D gene. V was clipped by 1 base and J by 3 bases, with 12 bases between them. Per germline, CDR1 SEHNR and CDR2 FQNEAQ (reference sequence). This CDR3 is 15 amino acids long. The CDR3: CASSLGVTTEETQYF. CDR3 sequence (DNA): TGTGCCAGCAGCTTAGGGGTCACAACGGAAGAGACCCAGTACTTC.

V and J are TRBV9 and TRBJ2-7; perhaps TRBD2 as D (5 bases). The CDR3 contains 12 residues. The V and J ends lost 7 bases and 7 bases respectively, with 15 bases between them. Germline CDR1 SGDLS, CDR2 YYNGEE. The DNA of the CDR3 is TGTGCCAGCGGCGGGCCTTCCGTAGAGCAGTACTTC. As protein: CASGGPSVEQYF.

The J gene is TRBJ1-3, the V gene TRBV7-2; unclear D gene. Trimming shortened V by 2 bases and J by 0 bases, and 11 bases separated the two germline ends. The germline V gene encodes CDR1 SGHTA and CDR2 FQGNSA. CDR3 size: 16 residues. CDR3 coding DNA: TGTGCCAGCAGCTTATTCAGGCGCAGCTCTGGAAACACCATATATTTT. Its protein product is CASSLFRRSSGNTIYF.

The V gene is TRBV7-3, the J gene TRBJ2-2; TRBD2 matches at 10 bases. V dropped 5 bases and J dropped 7; count of bases not matched to a gene: 10. Looked up from germline, CDR1 is SGHTA and CDR2 is FQGTGA. This CDR3 region has 16 residues. The CDR3 region is CASSPYSGRTDGELFF. As DNA, the CDR3 is TGTGCCAGCAGCCCCTATAGCGGGAGGACGGACGGGGAGCTGTTTTTT.

This clone has only one observation. The rearrangement uses TRBV11-2 and TRBJ2-2, with D unclear. With 3 bases removed from V and 5 bases from J, the gap between germline ends came to 13 bases. This CDR3 contains 15 residues. Germline assignment: CDR1 SGHAT and CDR2 FQNNGV. As DNA, the CDR3 is TGTGCCAGCAGCTTGCCCGGGCTCTCTACCGGGGAGCTGTTTTTT. This sequence encodes CASSLPGLSTGELFF.

The rearrangement uses TRBV19 and TRBJ2-7; weak D call: TRBD1 (6 bases). The germline V gene encodes CDR1 LNHDA and CDR2 SQIVND (reference sequence). This CDR3 region has 13 residues. Trimming pared 7 bases from V and 2 bases from J, leaving 12 bases between. The DNA for the CDR3 is TGTGCCAGTACCGACAGGCAGACCTACGAGCAGTACTTC. It translates to CASTDRQTYEQYF.

The J gene is TRBJ2-3, the V gene TRBV29-1; D is unclear. The CDR3 has 11 amino acids. Germline V gives CDR1 SQVTM, CDR2 ANQGSEA. V was shortened by 4 bases and J by 6 bases, with 8 bases between the two germline ends. CDR3 sequence (DNA): TGCAGCGTTGTAGCAGTGGATACGCAGTATTTT. Encoded protein: CSVVAVDTQYF.

The V call is TRBV10-2, the J call TRBJ1-2; D is ambiguous. Trimming shortened V by 10 bases and J by 5 bases, and 17 bases separated the two germline ends. The CDR3 runs 13 residues. Per the germline V gene, CDR1 is WSHSY and CDR2 is SAAADI. For the CDR3, the DNA is TGCGCCACCTTAGAAAGGAGGCAATATGGCTACACCTTC. Protein sequence: CATLERRQYGYTF.

V usage is TRBV4-1 and J usage is TRBJ1-1, with D possibly being TRBD1 (5 bases). The CDR3 runs to 14 residues. Germline V gene lookup returns CDR1 MGHRA and CDR2 YSYEKL. Trimming took off 2 bases at V and 3 bases at J, with 10 bases between the two ends. CDR3 coding DNA: TGCGCCAGCAGCCAACCAGGGCAGCACACTGAAGCTTTCTTT. As protein: CASSQPGQHTEAFF.

The V call is TRBV6-6, the J call TRBJ2-1; a possible D gene is TRBD2 (6 bases). CDR3 length: 17 amino acids. Germline V gene lookup returns CDR1 MNHNY and CDR2 SVGAGI (reference sequence). The V and J ends lost 5 bases and 0 bases respectively, with 17 bases between them. CDR3 region: CASSPEGTLSSYNEQFF. The CDR3 nucleotides are TGTGCCAGCAGTCCCGAGGGGACTCTTAGCTCCTACAATGAGCAGTTCTTC.

DNA for the CDR3: TGTGCCAGCAGCTCCCGGGACAGCCCGAACTATGGCTACACCTTC. Translating it yields CASSSRDSPNYGYTF. This chain uses TRBV7-9 with TRBJ1-2; 7 bases line up with TRBD1. Looked up from germline, CDR1 is SEHNR and CDR2 is FQNEAQ (reference sequence). The ends lost 4 bases at V and 2 bases at J; junction bases unmatched: 7. The CDR3 length is 15 residues.

The CDR3 sequence: CASSLTWDGSNQPQHF. CDR3 coding DNA: TGTGCCAGCAGTCTGACCTGGGACGGAAGCAATCAGCCCCAGCATTTT. The chain couples TRBV27 to TRBJ1-5, with D possibly TRBD1 on 5 matching bases. Germline-derived CDR1 and CDR2 are MNHEY and SMNVEV (reference sequence). V lost 5 bases to trimming and J lost 1 base, with 15 bases between them. This CDR3 comprises 16 residues.

The genes are TRBV15 and TRBJ2-1, with D perhaps matching TRBD2 (5 bases). V was pared by 5 bases and J by 8 bases, with 7 bases between. The CDR3 extends over 11 amino acids. From germline, CDR1 is LNHNV and CDR2 YYDKDF (reference sequence). CDR3 protein: CATSRADEQFF. In nucleotides, the CDR3 is TGTGCCACCAGCCGAGCGGATGAGCAGTTCTTC.